The rows below give T cell receptor beta chains drawn from one sample of a study of blood T cell repertoires in COVID-19. Some clones are missing from TCRdb's copy, which holds only in-frame ones; the method was immunoSEQ multiplex PCR. The sample has hundreds of thousands of clones, 85% to 90% seen once. The material sequenced was PBMCs or T cells enriched from blood (not recorded which). Receptor source: a woman aged 18-35 years who had recovered from COVID-19. CDR3s include the opening cysteine and the closing phenylalanine or tryptophan. The order of the fields is CDR3 length, J gene, clone size, D gene, V gene, CDR3 protein, CDR3 DNA. D genes are given only for firm matches. Clone size is shown for a subset of rows, as once, few, many or a class of expanded clone.

CDR3 length: 14; J gene: TRBJ1-2; clone size: -; D gene: TRBD1; V gene: TRBV27; CDR3 protein: CASSLRGQGNGYTF; CDR3 DNA: TGTGCCAGCAGTTTAAGGGGACAGGGTAACGGCTACACCTTC
CDR3 length: 13; J gene: TRBJ2-2; clone size: once; D gene: TRBD1; V gene: TRBV29-1; CDR3 protein: CSVPTGGAGELFF; CDR3 DNA: TGCAGCGTGCCGACAGGGGGAGCCGGGGAGCTGTTTTTT
CDR3 length: 13; J gene: TRBJ1-2; clone size: -; D gene: -; V gene: TRBV7-9; CDR3 protein: CASSTTAGDGYTF; CDR3 DNA: TGTGCCAGCAGCACGACAGCCGGTGATGGCTACACCTTC
CDR3 length: 17; J gene: TRBJ2-3; clone size: -; D gene: TRBD2; V gene: TRBV10-3; CDR3 protein: CAISAPLAGGRTDTQYF; CDR3 DNA: TGTGCCATCAGTGCCCCCCTAGCGGGGGGCCGCACAGATACGCAGTATTTT
CDR3 length: 13; J gene: TRBJ1-1; clone size: -; D gene: -; V gene: TRBV30; CDR3 protein: CAWSGYREGEAFF; CDR3 DNA: TGTGCCTGGAGCGGGTACAGGGAAGGAGAAGCTTTCTTT
CDR3 length: 15; J gene: TRBJ2-7; clone size: -; D gene: TRBD2; V gene: TRBV3-1/TRBV3-2; CDR3 protein: CASSQGRGAYYEQYF; CDR3 DNA: TGTGCCAGCAGCCAGGGGCGGGGGGCGTACTACGAGCAGTACTTC
CDR3 length: 14; J gene: TRBJ1-1; clone size: -; D gene: -; V gene: TRBV10-3; CDR3 protein: CAISESKGGTEAFF; CDR3 DNA: TGTGCCATCAGTGAGTCGAAAGGGGGTACTGAAGCTTTCTTT
CDR3 length: 14; J gene: TRBJ2-7; clone size: -; D gene: -; V gene: TRBV30; CDR3 protein: CAWSFGGSPYEQYF; CDR3 DNA: TGTGCCTGGAGTTTCGGGGGTAGTCCCTACGAGCAGTACTTC
CDR3 length: 14; J gene: TRBJ1-2; clone size: -; D gene: -; V gene: TRBV6-5; CDR3 protein: CASSPGPGAHGYTF; CDR3 DNA: TGTGCCAGCAGTCCCGGGCCAGGGGCCCATGGCTACACCTTC
CDR3 length: 14; J gene: TRBJ1-1; clone size: few; D gene: TRBD1; V gene: TRBV6-5; CDR3 protein: CASSLGTGGTEAFF; CDR3 DNA: TGTGCCAGCAGCCTCGGGACAGGGGGCACTGAAGCTTTCTTT
CDR3 length: 15; J gene: TRBJ2-7; clone size: -; D gene: TRBD1; V gene: TRBV3-1/TRBV3-2; CDR3 protein: CASSQGQGAPYEQYF; CDR3 DNA: TGTGCCAGCAGCCAAGGACAGGGGGCCCCCTACGAGCAGTACTTC
CDR3 length: 16; J gene: TRBJ2-6; clone size: -; D gene: -; V gene: TRBV9; CDR3 protein: CASSVAGRAGANVLTF; CDR3 DNA: TGTGCCAGCAGCGTAGCCGGGCGGGCTGGGGCCAACGTCCTGACTTTC
CDR3 length: 13; J gene: TRBJ1-1; clone size: -; D gene: -; V gene: TRBV6-4; CDR3 protein: CASSLEMNTEAFF; CDR3 DNA: TGTGCCAGCAGTTTAGAGATGAACACTGAAGCTTTCTTT
CDR3 length: 14; J gene: TRBJ1-4; clone size: -; D gene: -; V gene: TRBV7-9; CDR3 protein: CASSLAGRIEKLFF; CDR3 DNA: TGTGCCAGCAGCTTAGCAGGGAGAATAGAAAAACTGTTTTTT
CDR3 length: 15; J gene: TRBJ2-7; clone size: -; D gene: TRBD2; V gene: TRBV7-2; CDR3 protein: CASSLGAGGPYEQYF; CDR3 DNA: TGTGCCAGCAGCTTAGGGGCGGGGGGGCCCTACGAGCAGTACTTC
CDR3 length: 11; J gene: TRBJ1-5; clone size: -; D gene: -; V gene: TRBV30; CDR3 protein: CACGINQPQHF; CDR3 DNA: TGTGCCTGCGGGATTAATCAGCCCCAGCATTTT
CDR3 length: 15; J gene: TRBJ2-2; clone size: few; D gene: TRBD1; V gene: TRBV7-9; CDR3 protein: CASSSRQGWTGELFF; CDR3 DNA: TGTGCCAGCAGCTCTAGACAGGGCTGGACCGGGGAGCTGTTTTTT
CDR3 length: 15; J gene: TRBJ1-1; clone size: -; D gene: -; V gene: TRBV9; CDR3 protein: CASSVLSGRSTEAFF; CDR3 DNA: TGTGCCAGCAGCGTACTGTCGGGGAGGAGCACTGAAGCTTTCTTT
CDR3 length: 14; J gene: TRBJ2-3; clone size: -; D gene: TRBD1; V gene: TRBV7-8; CDR3 protein: CASSAPRGRDTQYF; CDR3 DNA: TGTGCCAGCAGCGCCCCCAGGGGGCGGGATACGCAGTATTTT
CDR3 length: 14; J gene: TRBJ1-4; clone size: -; D gene: -; V gene: TRBV19; CDR3 protein: CASSPGFANEKLFF; CDR3 DNA: TGTGCCAGTAGTCCGGGATTTGCTAATGAAAAACTGTTTTTT
CDR3 length: 16; J gene: TRBJ2-1; clone size: -; D gene: TRBD1; V gene: TRBV7-3; CDR3 protein: CASSQSGTGDSNEQFF; CDR3 DNA: TGTGCCAGCAGTCAATCCGGGACAGGGGATTCGAATGAGCAGTTCTTC
CDR3 length: 15; J gene: TRBJ1-2; clone size: -; D gene: -; V gene: TRBV29-1; CDR3 protein: CSVEIQGSIGYGYTF; CDR3 DNA: TGCAGCGTTGAGATTCAGGGGAGTATCGGCTATGGCTACACCTTC
CDR3 length: 16; J gene: TRBJ2-3; clone size: -; D gene: TRBD1; V gene: TRBV14; CDR3 protein: CASSQAGTGMGDTQYF; CDR3 DNA: TGTGCCAGCAGCCAAGCTGGGACAGGGATGGGAGATACGCAGTATTTT
CDR3 length: 17; J gene: TRBJ1-2; clone size: -; D gene: TRBD1; V gene: TRBV27; CDR3 protein: CASSPHVPGQGWYGYTF; CDR3 DNA: TGTGCCAGCAGTCCCCACGTCCCGGGACAGGGGTGGTATGGCTACACCTTC
CDR3 length: 15; J gene: TRBJ2-1; clone size: -; D gene: TRBD1; V gene: TRBV5-1; CDR3 protein: CASSFRDSFYNEQFF; CDR3 DNA: TGCGCCAGCAGCTTCCGGGACAGCTTTTACAATGAGCAGTTCTTC
CDR3 length: 13; J gene: TRBJ2-7; clone size: -; D gene: TRBD1; V gene: TRBV10-2; CDR3 protein: CASRWDRGHEQYF; CDR3 DNA: TGCGCCAGCAGGTGGGACAGGGGCCACGAGCAGTACTTC
CDR3 length: 14; J gene: TRBJ1-4; clone size: -; D gene: -; V gene: TRBV5-4; CDR3 protein: CASSLNPADEKLFF; CDR3 DNA: TGTGCCAGCAGCTTGAACCCAGCGGATGAAAAACTGTTTTTT
CDR3 length: 14; J gene: TRBJ2-2; clone size: few; D gene: TRBD1; V gene: TRBV19; CDR3 protein: CASGGQGDAGELFF; CDR3 DNA: TGTGCCAGTGGAGGACAGGGGGATGCCGGGGAGCTGTTTTTT
CDR3 length: 17; J gene: TRBJ1-6; clone size: -; D gene: TRBD1; V gene: TRBV5-1; CDR3 protein: CASSLRTGTDYNSPLHF; CDR3 DNA: TGCGCCAGCAGCTTAAGGACCGGGACAGACTATAATTCACCCCTCCACTTT
CDR3 length: 14; J gene: TRBJ2-7; clone size: -; D gene: TRBD1; V gene: TRBV11-2; CDR3 protein: CASSPWAGGYEQYF; CDR3 DNA: TGTGCCAGCAGCCCCTGGGCAGGGGGATACGAGCAGTACTTC
CDR3 length: 13; J gene: TRBJ1-4; clone size: -; D gene: TRBD1; V gene: TRBV11-2; CDR3 protein: CASSIYRGEKLFF; CDR3 DNA: TGTGCCAGCAGCATCTACAGGGGAGAAAAACTGTTTTTT
CDR3 length: 14; J gene: TRBJ2-7; clone size: -; D gene: -; V gene: TRBV6-5; CDR3 protein: CASSYGTNTYEQYF; CDR3 DNA: TGTGCCAGCAGTTACGGGACAAACACCTACGAGCAGTACTTC
CDR3 length: 14; J gene: TRBJ1-2; clone size: -; D gene: TRBD1; V gene: TRBV14; CDR3 protein: CASSQGQGYYGYTF; CDR3 DNA: TGTGCCAGCAGCCAAGGACAGGGATACTATGGCTACACCTTC
CDR3 length: 14; J gene: TRBJ1-1; clone size: -; D gene: TRBD1; V gene: TRBV5-1; CDR3 protein: CASSLAGQGSGAFF; CDR3 DNA: TGCGCCAGCAGCTTGGCCGGACAGGGATCGGGAGCTTTCTTT
CDR3 length: 17; J gene: TRBJ1-1; clone size: -; D gene: TRBD1; V gene: TRBV4-1; CDR3 protein: CASSLFYGQGRNTEAFF; CDR3 DNA: TGCGCCAGCAGCCTCTTCTATGGACAGGGGCGAAACACTGAAGCTTTCTTT
CDR3 length: 14; J gene: TRBJ1-1; clone size: -; D gene: -; V gene: TRBV11-2; CDR3 protein: CASIPGRGNTEAFF; CDR3 DNA: TGTGCCAGCATTCCCGGGCGGGGAAACACTGAAGCTTTCTTT
CDR3 length: 16; J gene: TRBJ1-3; clone size: -; D gene: TRBD1; V gene: TRBV5-5; CDR3 protein: CASSLGTGSSGNTIYF; CDR3 DNA: TGTGCCAGCAGCTTGGGGACAGGATCCTCTGGAAACACCATATATTTT
CDR3 length: 15; J gene: TRBJ1-6; clone size: -; D gene: -; V gene: TRBV2; CDR3 protein: CASSGASSYNSPLHF; CDR3 DNA: TGTGCCAGCAGTGGGGCGAGCTCCTATAATTCACCCCTCCACTTT
CDR3 length: 18; J gene: TRBJ2-7; clone size: -; D gene: TRBD1; V gene: TRBV4-1; CDR3 protein: CASSLPLAKGQGLYEQYF; CDR3 DNA: TGCGCCAGCAGCCTACCCCTTGCAAAGGGACAGGGACTTTACGAGCAGTACTTC
CDR3 length: 14; J gene: TRBJ1-1; clone size: once; D gene: -; V gene: TRBV4-1; CDR3 protein: CASRLVGVNTEAFF; CDR3 DNA: TGCGCCAGCAGACTCGTGGGAGTGAACACTGAAGCTTTCTTT
CDR3 length: 15; J gene: TRBJ1-2; clone size: -; D gene: TRBD1; V gene: TRBV7-9; CDR3 protein: CASSRIKDREEGYTF; CDR3 DNA: TGTGCCAGCAGTCGAATCAAGGACAGGGAAGAAGGCTACACCTTC
CDR3 length: 16; J gene: TRBJ1-2; clone size: -; D gene: TRBD1; V gene: TRBV5-4; CDR3 protein: CASSLDRDSFYYGYTF; CDR3 DNA: TGTGCCAGCAGCTTGGATCGGGACAGTTTTTACTATGGCTACACCTTC
CDR3 length: 15; J gene: TRBJ2-4; clone size: -; D gene: TRBD2; V gene: TRBV5-4; CDR3 protein: CARSLGGGRKNIQYF; CDR3 DNA: TGTGCCCGCAGCTTGGGGGGGGGAAGGAAAAACATTCAGTACTTC
CDR3 length: 15; J gene: TRBJ2-5; clone size: -; D gene: TRBD1; V gene: TRBV2; CDR3 protein: CASSGQGAVQETQYF; CDR3 DNA: TGTGCCAGCAGTGGCCAGGGGGCGGTGCAAGAGACCCAGTACTTC
CDR3 length: 14; J gene: TRBJ1-2; clone size: -; D gene: TRBD1; V gene: TRBV30; CDR3 protein: CAWTPDRLNYGYTF; CDR3 DNA: TGTGCCTGGACCCCGGACAGGCTTAACTATGGCTACACCTTC
CDR3 length: 14; J gene: TRBJ1-6; clone size: -; D gene: -; V gene: TRBV27; CDR3 protein: CASSPGSPNSPLHF; CDR3 DNA: TGTGCCAGCAGCCCCGGGTCACCCAATTCACCCCTCCACTTT
CDR3 length: 19; J gene: TRBJ1-2; clone size: -; D gene: -; V gene: TRBV4-1; CDR3 protein: CASSQKGPQGRLIEYGYTF; CDR3 DNA: TGCGCCAGCAGCCAGAAGGGGCCACAGGGTCGGTTGATAGAATATGGCTACACCTTC
CDR3 length: 11; J gene: TRBJ1-2; clone size: -; D gene: -; V gene: TRBV30; CDR3 protein: CAWIPGSGIAF; CDR3 DNA: TGTGCCTGGATCCCAGGCTCCGGAATCGCCTTC
CDR3 length: 15; J gene: TRBJ1-4; clone size: -; D gene: TRBD1; V gene: TRBV5-8; CDR3 protein: CASRRTGGELRKLFF; CDR3 DNA: TGTGCCAGCAGGAGAACAGGGGGCGAATTAAGAAAACTGTTTTTT
CDR3 length: 16; J gene: TRBJ1-2; clone size: -; D gene: -; V gene: TRBV5-6; CDR3 protein: CASTIRPGGAPYGYTF; CDR3 DNA: TGTGCCAGCACCATTCGCCCGGGGGGGGCACCCTATGGCTACACCTTC
CDR3 length: 16; J gene: TRBJ1-2; clone size: -; D gene: TRBD1; V gene: TRBV5-1; CDR3 protein: CASSLTVGQGNYGYTF; CDR3 DNA: TGCGCCAGCAGCTTAACTGTTGGACAGGGTAACTATGGCTACACCTTC
CDR3 length: 15; J gene: TRBJ2-1; clone size: once; D gene: TRBD2; V gene: TRBV18; CDR3 protein: CASSYSGGRDNEQFF; CDR3 DNA: TGTGCCAGCTCATATAGCGGGGGAAGAGACAATGAGCAGTTCTTC
CDR3 length: 13; J gene: TRBJ1-2; clone size: few; D gene: TRBD1; V gene: TRBV2; CDR3 protein: CASSAGQGYGYTF; CDR3 DNA: TGTGCCAGCAGTGCCGGACAGGGGTATGGCTACACCTTC